The 28 T cell receptor beta chains reported below all come from one sample, sequenced in a study of PD-1 blockade in classical Hodgkin lymphoma. Assay used: immunoSEQ multiplex PCR; TCRdb lists only in-frame clones, some missing. The sample contains some 12,000 clones, approximately 82% of which appear only once. After autologous stem cell transplantation all patients relapsed, and prior brentuximab vedotin exposure differed between cohorts. Sample: peripheral blood mononuclear cells (PBMCs), taken before the second cycle of nivolumab. The receptors were gathered from a human donor with classical Hodgkin lymphoma.

The CDR3 protein is CASSPLYPGQGLDIYF. The CDR3 coding sequence is TGTGCCAGCTCACCACTATACCCAGGACAGGGTTTGGACATATATTTT. The chain employs TRBV18 and TRBJ1-3, with 8 bases identical to TRBD1. Germline CDR1 reads KGHSH; CDR2 reads LQKENI. This CDR3 is built from 16 residues. J lost 12 bases, V lost 1 base, and 14 bases had no gene match.

The chain links TRBV28 to TRBJ1-1, with D perhaps TRBD1 (6 bases). Germline-derived CDR1 and CDR2 are MDHEN and SYDVKM. The germline V and J ends were trimmed by 7 bases and 11 bases, with 20 bases remaining between them. The CDR3 covers 13 residues. DNA of the CDR3: TGTGCCAGCACCACTTCGCTGGGGGCGGGGGCTTTCTTT. Its translation is CASTTSLGAGAFF.

The genes are TRBV7-2 and TRBJ2-5; D not certain. The V and J ends lost 1 base and 2 bases respectively, with 5 bases between them. The CDR3 sequence is 13 residues long. The germline gives CDR1 SGHTA, CDR2 FQGNSA. CDR3 in amino acids: CASSLGPQETQYF. CDR3 DNA: TGTGCCAGCAGCTTAGGGCCGCAAGAGACCCAGTACTTC.

The rearrangement links TRBV5-1 to TRBJ2-3, with TRBD2 identical over 9 bases. The CDR3 loop spans 16 amino acids. J was trimmed by 0 bases and V by 4 bases; bases with no gene match: 6. Germline values: CDR1 SGHRS, CDR2 YFSETQ. CDR3 loop: CASSQVAGASTDTQYF. The CDR3, as DNA: TGCGCCAGCAGCCAGGTAGCGGGGGCCAGCACAGATACGCAGTATTTT.

The rearrangement joins TRBV13 to TRBJ2-5; D is undetermined. The CDR3 is 13 amino acids. Trimming removed 5 bases from V and 3 bases from J, with 10 bases in between. The germline gives CDR1 PRHDT, CDR2 FYEKMQ (reference sequence). As DNA, the CDR3 is TGTGCCAGCAGCCTATTCGACAAAGAGACCCAGTACTTC. It is translated as CASSLFDKETQYF.

The gene calls are TRBV5-1 and TRBJ1-6, with unresolved D. V was pared by 3 bases and J by 7 bases, with 14 bases between. The CDR3 has 15 residues. Looked up from germline, CDR1 is SGHRS and CDR2 is YFSETQ. The CDR3: CASSSSAALNSPLHF. The CDR3 nucleotides read TGCGCCAGCAGCTCATCAGCGGCACTAAATTCACCCCTCCACTTT.

A single count supports this clone. The gene calls are TRBV11-3 and TRBJ2-1, with 7 positions matching TRBD1. The length of the CDR3 is 15 residues. V shed 5 bases, J shed 3 bases, and the junction held 7 bases outside the gene matches. The germline CDR1 and CDR2 sequences are SGHNT and YENEEA. The chain's CDR3 is CASSPGGQVYNEQFF. The CDR3 region has the DNA TGTGCCAGCAGCCCCGGAGGACAGGTCTACAATGAGCAGTTCTTC.

The V and J genes are TRBV2 and TRBJ2-7, with D uncertain. V shed 7 bases and J shed 4 bases, with 8 bases lying between them. The germline gives CDR1 SNHLY, CDR2 FYNNEI. CDR3 length: 11 amino acids. CDR3 DNA sequence: TGTGCCAGCACCATTCTATACGAGCAGTACTTC. This codes for CASTILYEQYF.

The gene calls are TRBV7-9 and TRBJ1-1; D might be TRBD1 (6 bases). Germline lookup yields CDR1 SEHNR and CDR2 FQNEAQ (reference sequence). The CDR3 has 14 residues. Trimming cost V 5 bases and J 5 bases, with 15 bases left between them. The CDR3 loop is CASSLTGTGTEAFF. The CDR3, as DNA: TGTGCCAGCAGCCTTACAGGGACGGGGACTGAAGCTTTCTTT.

Here the CDR3 reads CASMVQGREKLFF. CDR3 sequence (DNA): TGTGCCAGTATGGTTCAGGGCCGAGAAAAACTGTTTTTT. This chain connects TRBV19 to TRBJ1-4; possibly TRBD1 for D (5 bases). The V end lost 7 bases, the J end lost 8 bases, and 14 bases lay between the germline ends. This CDR3 spans 13 amino acids. Germline values: CDR1 LNHDA, CDR2 SQIVND (reference sequence).

This chain uses TRBV7-2 with TRBJ2-1; the match to TRBD1 covers 8 bases. The CDR3 extends over 18 amino acids. Germline CDR1 SGHTA, CDR2 FQGNSA. With 3 bases clipped from V and 3 bases from J, the junction kept 13 bases outside the gene matches. The CDR3 nucleotides read TGTGCCAGCAGCTTCCAGGCCTTGACAGGGGTCGGCTACAATGAGCAGTTCTTC. As protein: CASSFQALTGVGYNEQFF.

The chain is built from TRBV6-5 and TRBJ1-6, with D maybe TRBD1 (5 bases). This CDR3 has 14 amino acids. Germline lookup yields CDR1 MNHEY and CDR2 SVGAGI. V was trimmed by 8 bases and J by 0 bases, leaving 8 bases between them. CDR3 nucleotide sequence: TGTGCCAGCGCAGGGAGCTCCTATAATTCACCCCTCCACTTT. This codes for CASAGSSYNSPLHF.

J is TRBJ1-1 and V is TRBV6-5; D may be TRBD1 (5 bases). The CDR3 is made up of 13 amino acids. Trimming pared 3 bases from V and 9 bases from J, leaving 14 bases between. Germline V CDR1 and CDR2: MNHEY, SVGAGI. This chain's CDR3 is CASSYSPGTQAFF. As DNA, the CDR3 is TGTGCCAGCAGTTATTCTCCCGGGACTCAAGCTTTCTTT.

The chain uses TRBV28 and TRBJ1-2; D unclear. Per the germline V gene, CDR1 is MDHEN and CDR2 is SYDVKM. The CDR3 sequence is 11 residues long. V was cut by 1 base and J by 8 bases, with 5 bases left in between. The CDR3 is CASSLSRGYTF. The CDR3 region has the DNA TGTGCCAGCAGTTTATCGCGGGGCTACACCTTC.

The chain uses TRBV5-1 and TRBJ1-1, with a tentative D call TRBD1 (5 bases). The germline V and J ends were trimmed by 0 bases and 4 bases, with 13 bases remaining between them. In germline, CDR1 is SGHRS, CDR2 YFSETQ. The CDR3 is 15 residues long. The CDR3 DNA follows: TGCGCCAGCAGCTTGGCCGGGGGGAGCGGCACTGAAGCTTTCTTT. Residues: CASSLAGGSGTEAFF.

This clone has a single count. This chain links TRBV23-1 with TRBJ2-1, with 10 bases that match TRBD1. TRBV23-1 counts as an open reading frame of uncertain function. CDR3 length: 15 amino acids. Trimming cost V 0 bases and J 7 bases; bases outside gene matches: 3. The CDR3 loop reads CASSQSGQGLNEQFF. The DNA of the CDR3 is TGCGCCAGCAGTCAATCGGGACAGGGGTTGAATGAGCAGTTCTTC.

CDR3 in amino acids: CASRTYTGTEISYEQYF. CDR3 DNA sequence: TGTGCCAGCAGAACTTATACCGGGACAGAGATTTCCTACGAGCAGTACTTC. V usage is TRBV5-6 and J usage is TRBJ2-7, with TRBD1 matching 7 bases. The CDR3 loop spans 17 amino acids. Trimming took 5 bases from V and 1 from J; bases not matched to a gene: 15. Germline loops: CDR1 SGHDT, CDR2 YYEEEE.

The gene calls are TRBV5-1 and TRBJ1-5, with D maybe TRBD1 (6 bases). Per the germline V gene, CDR1 is SGHRS and CDR2 is YFSETQ. The CDR3 has 14 residues. The V end was cut by 0 bases, the J end by 4 bases, with 8 bases between. CDR3 nucleotides: TGCGCCAGCAGCTTGGAAGGGGGTAATCAGCCCCAGCATTTT. This sequence encodes CASSLEGGNQPQHF.

The CDR3 bases are TGTGCCAGCAGCCTACTAGCGGGGGCCTACGAGCAGTACTTC. It yields the protein CASSLLAGAYEQYF. The chain combines TRBV7-3 with TRBJ2-7, with 11 nucleotides matching TRBD2. Germline CDR1 is SGHTA and CDR2 is FQGTGA. This CDR3 has 14 amino acids. Trimming cost V 5 bases and J 2 bases; bases outside gene matches: 2.

V gene TRBV7-5 combines with J gene TRBJ2-1. TRBV7-5 is a recognized pseudogene. This CDR3 is built from 12 residues. CDR3 in amino acids: CASSANYNEQFF. CDR3 DNA sequence: TGTGCCAGCAGCGCCAATTACAATGAGCAGTTCTTC.

This clone has only a few counts. The genes are TRBV27 and TRBJ2-1; 7 bases are shared with TRBD1. The CDR3 covers 14 residues. Germline-derived CDR1 and CDR2 are MNHEY and SMNVEV (reference sequence). The junction had 4 bases not matched to a gene; V was cut back by 4 bases and J by 4 bases. The CDR3 DNA is TGTGCCAGCAGTTCCCGGGACAGATACAATGAGCAGTTCTTC. Its protein is CASSSRDRYNEQFF.

The rearrangement links TRBV5-7 to TRBJ1-1; 9 bases fit TRBD1. TRBV5-7 counts as an open reading frame of uncertain function. V dropped 5 bases and J dropped 3; count of bases not matched to a gene: 8. This CDR3 is built from 15 residues. The CDR3, as DNA: TGTGCCAGCAGTTCGACCGGGACAGGGTACACTGAAGCTTTCTTT. It specifies CASSSTGTGYTEAFF.

The chain recombines TRBV7-2 with TRBJ1-4; D gene ambiguous. The CDR3 covers 15 residues. Germline-derived CDR1 and CDR2 are SGHTA and FQGNSA. V was trimmed by 5 bases and J by 3 bases, leaving 13 bases between them. The CDR3 reads CASSPHQLPNEKLFF. CDR3 in DNA: TGTGCCAGCAGCCCCCATCAGTTACCTAATGAAAAACTGTTTTTT.

V gene TRBV4-3 combines with J gene TRBJ2-7; a possible D gene is TRBD1 (6 bases). Trimming took off 0 bases at V and 3 bases at J, with 15 bases between the two ends. The germline CDR1 and CDR2 sequences are LGHNA and YSLEER. This CDR3 is 16 amino acids long. This chain's CDR3 is CASSQDPTGSLYEQYF. The CDR3 region has the DNA TGCGCCAGCAGCCAAGACCCGACAGGCTCCCTCTACGAGCAGTACTTC.

The chain recombines TRBV19 with TRBJ2-5, with TRBD2 matching over 10 bases. The assigned J gene may be wrong: the sequence end matches TRBJ2-7 better. Germline assignment: CDR1 LNHDA and CDR2 SQIVND (reference sequence). The CDR3 contains 15 residues. DNA for the CDR3: TGTGCCAGTAGTACTACTAGCGGGACCTTCTACGAGCAGTACTTC. Amino acids: CASSTTSGTFYEQYF.

V gene TRBV28 combines with J gene TRBJ2-7; D gene ambiguous. Trimming left V 3 bases short and J 3 bases short, with 9 bases between. From germline, CDR1 is MDHEN and CDR2 SYDVKM. This CDR3 has 13 residues. Written as DNA, the CDR3 is TGTGCCAGCAGTTTGGGCCAGAACTACGAGCAGTACTTC. Its translation is CASSLGQNYEQYF.

The genes are TRBV13 and TRBJ2-6, with a possible D match to TRBD1 (6 bases). The V and J ends lost 5 bases and 3 bases respectively, with 17 bases between them. The CDR3 covers 17 residues. CDR1 is PRHDT, CDR2 FYEKMQ, per germline (reference sequence). CDR3 loop: CASSRPTGALGANVLTF. The CDR3 DNA follows: TGTGCCAGCAGCCGACCGACAGGCGCCCTTGGGGCCAACGTCCTGACTTTC.

The gene calls are TRBV7-3 and TRBJ2-6; D is perhaps TRBD1 (5 bases). The V end was cut by 0 bases, the J end by 0 bases, with 15 bases between. The CDR3 covers 19 residues. CDR1 and CDR2 (germline): SGHTA, FQGTGA. The DNA of the CDR3 is TGTGCCAGCAGCTTAACTTGGACAAAAATCGGCTCTGGGGCCAACGTCCTGACTTTC. Its protein is CASSLTWTKIGSGANVLTF.